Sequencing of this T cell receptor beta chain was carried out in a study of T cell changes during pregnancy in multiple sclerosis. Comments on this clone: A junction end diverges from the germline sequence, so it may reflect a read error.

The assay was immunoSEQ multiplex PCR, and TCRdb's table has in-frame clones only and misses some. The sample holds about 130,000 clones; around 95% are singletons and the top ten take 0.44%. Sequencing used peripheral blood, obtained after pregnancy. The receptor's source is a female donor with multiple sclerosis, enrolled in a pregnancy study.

The CDR3 reads CASSVAAGSYGQYF. DNA for the CDR3: TGTGCCAGCAGCGTAGCTGCGGGATCCTACGGGCAGTACTTC. The chain links TRBV9 to TRBJ2-7; weak D call: TRBD2 (6 bases). Looked up from germline, CDR1 is SGDLS and CDR2 is YYNGEE. CDR3 length: 14 residues.